These T cell receptor beta chains were read from a single sample in a study of shared clonotypes between healthy human individuals. Assay: immunoSEQ multiplex PCR; the TCRdb copy retains only in-frame clones and omits some. This sample has just over 2,000,000 clones; roughly 94% occur once, and the top ten carry 0.1% to 0.15%. Material for sequencing was naive CD4+ T cells sorted from blood. These receptor sequences come from a man younger than 30 in good health. Both conserved end residues are part of each CDR3. The order of the fields is V gene, clone size, D gene, J gene, CDR3 protein, CDR3 DNA. A D gene is named only where the DNA matches it firmly. The size of a clone is reported for some rows only, either as once, few or many, or as a class for expanded clones.

TRBV5-4	-	-	TRBJ2-5	CASSLVGGGEETQYF	TGTGCCAGCAGCTTAGTCGGAGGGGGCGAAGAGACCCAGTACTTC
TRBV6-5	-	-	TRBJ1-3	CASGYRVNSGNTIYF	TGTGCCAGCGGTTACAGGGTGAACTCTGGAAACACCATATATTTT
TRBV4-3	-	-	TRBJ1-2	CASSQEGTGSYGYTF	TGCGCCAGCAGCCAGGAGGGGACGGGGAGCTATGGCTACACCTTC
TRBV10-2	-	-	TRBJ2-7	CASRRTDYEQYF	TGCGCCAGCAGACGGACGGACTACGAGCAGTACTTC
TRBV13	-	TRBD1	TRBJ2-7	CASRRQGSRYEQYF	TGTGCCAGCAGACGACAGGGGTCCCGCTACGAGCAGTACTTC
TRBV7-2	-	TRBD2	TRBJ2-1	CASSFRLAGNYNEQFF	TGTGCCAGCAGCTTTCGACTAGCGGGGAACTACAATGAGCAGTTCTTC
TRBV28	-	-	TRBJ1-2	CASSLLRATSGYTF	TGTGCCAGCAGTTTATTGAGGGCTACCAGTGGCTACACCTTC
TRBV29-1	-	-	TRBJ2-1	CSVGHLPFNEQFF	TGCAGCGTTGGACACCTTCCCTTCAATGAGCAGTTCTTC
TRBV29-1	-	TRBD2	TRBJ2-5	CSVERRPGLAEETQYF	TGCAGCGTTGAGAGAAGACCGGGACTAGCCGAAGAGACCCAGTACTTC
TRBV14	-	-	TRBJ1-5	CASSQQPPGSNQPQHF	TGTGCCAGCAGCCAGCAGCCTCCAGGTAGCAATCAGCCCCAGCATTTT
TRBV12-2	-	-	TRBJ2-7	CASRLAPSSYEQYF	TGTGCAAGTCGCTTAGCGCCTAGCTCCTACGAGCAGTACTTC
TRBV7-2	-	TRBD2	TRBJ2-7	CASSAGLAGGWQYF	TGTGCCAGCAGCGCCGGACTAGCGGGGGGATGGCAGTACTTC
TRBV5-1	once	-	TRBJ2-3	CASSLRGFDTDTQYF	TGCGCCAGCAGCTTACGGGGTTTCGACACAGATACGCAGTATTTT
TRBV7-2	-	-	TRBJ2-3	CASSLAPGGSTDTQYF	TGTGCCAGCAGCTTAGCGCCGGGCGGGAGCACAGATACGCAGTATTTT
TRBV9	few	-	TRBJ2-5	CASSVGVGGGALETQYF	TGTGCCAGCAGCGTAGGGGTGGGCGGGGGCGCCTTGGAGACCCAGTACTTC
TRBV28	-	TRBD1	TRBJ2-7	CASSSWQGANEQYF	TGTGCCAGCAGTTCATGGCAGGGGGCCAACGAGCAGTACTTC
TRBV28	-	TRBD2	TRBJ2-7	CASSSSGGTYEQYF	TGTGCCAGCAGCTCCTCGGGAGGGACCTACGAGCAGTACTTC
TRBV6-1	-	-	TRBJ2-7	CASSNQGKSQYEQYF	TGTGCCAGCAGTAACCAGGGGAAAAGCCAGTACGAGCAGTACTTC
TRBV10-1	-	TRBD2	TRBJ2-7	CASSYSSGKSEQYF	TGCGCCAGCAGTTACTCTAGCGGGAAGAGCGAGCAGTACTTC
TRBV7-2	-	-	TRBJ2-1	CASSDSGATYNEQFF	TGTGCCAGCAGCGATTCAGGAGCCACCTACAATGAGCAGTTCTTC
TRBV4-2	-	TRBD1	TRBJ1-5	CASSQDLRTGDSQPQHF	TGTGCCAGCAGCCAAGATCTCCGGACAGGGGATTCTCAGCCCCAGCATTTT
TRBV6-5	-	TRBD2	TRBJ2-7	CASSYSTSGKNEQYF	TGTGCCAGCAGTTACTCGACTAGCGGGAAAAACGAGCAGTACTTC
TRBV10-2	-	-	TRBJ1-6	CASNPGDSPLHF	TGCGCCAGCAACCCGGGGGATTCACCCCTCCACTTT
TRBV10-3	-	TRBD2	TRBJ2-3	CAISAGLAGVDTQYF	TGTGCCATCAGTGCGGGACTAGCGGGAGTGGATACGCAGTATTTT
TRBV2	many	-	TRBJ2-5	CASSDGTRQETQYF	TGTGCCAGCAGTGATGGTACTAGACAAGAGACCCAGTACTTC
TRBV5-8	-	TRBD1	TRBJ1-1	CASSLYLLGDSHTEAFF	TGTGCCAGCAGCTTGTATCTATTAGGGGACAGTCACACTGAAGCTTTCTTT
TRBV9	-	-	TRBJ1-3	CASSAGQSRSGNTIYF	TGTGCCAGCAGCGCAGGACAGTCCCGCTCTGGAAACACCATATATTTT
TRBV10-2	-	-	TRBJ1-1	CASSEGEGKNTEAFF	TGCGCCAGCAGTGAGGGGGAGGGAAAGAACACTGAAGCTTTCTTT
TRBV6-5	-	-	TRBJ1-1	CATKQGNTEAFF	TGTGCCACCAAACAGGGTAACACTGAAGCTTTCTTT
TRBV5-1	-	TRBD2	TRBJ2-2	CASSPTSGHTGELFF	TGCGCCAGCAGCCCTACTAGCGGCCACACCGGGGAGCTGTTTTTT
TRBV19	-	TRBD1	TRBJ2-2	CASSVRQGPNTGELFF	TGTGCCAGTAGTGTCAGACAGGGACCGAACACCGGGGAGCTGTTTTTT
TRBV7-2	-	-	TRBJ2-1	CASSLVLGKEQFF	TGTGCCAGCAGCTTAGTTTTGGGTAAGGAGCAGTTCTTC
TRBV2	-	TRBD1	TRBJ1-6	CASSERQGYNSPLHF	TGTGCCAGCAGTGAAAGACAGGGGTATAATTCACCCCTCCACTTT
TRBV5-1	-	-	TRBJ2-5	CASSLAGGSETQYF	TGCGCCAGCAGCTTGGCCGGAGGGTCAGAGACCCAGTACTTC
TRBV19	-	TRBD2	TRBJ2-5	CASSIGREETQYF	TGTGCCAGTAGTATCGGGAGGGAAGAGACCCAGTACTTC
TRBV19	-	TRBD1	TRBJ1-2	CATYDRGDSYGYTF	TGTGCCACCTACGACAGGGGGGACAGCTATGGCTACACCTTC
TRBV5-4	once	TRBD1	TRBJ2-7	CASRKTGGNEQYF	TGTGCCAGCAGGAAGACAGGGGGTAACGAGCAGTACTTC
TRBV25-1	once	-	TRBJ2-5	CATFGETQYF	TGTGCCACCTTTGGGGAGACCCAGTACTTC
TRBV28	once	-	TRBJ1-2	CASSFRGGNYGYTF	TGTGCCAGCAGTTTTCGAGGGGGGAACTATGGCTACACCTTC
TRBV2	-	-	TRBJ1-2	CASSDQLGGGYGYTF	TGTGCCAGCAGTGATCAGTTGGGGGGAGGCTATGGCTACACCTTC
TRBV5-4	once	TRBD2	TRBJ2-2	CASSLVAGRNTGELFF	TGTGCCAGCAGCTTGGTAGCGGGGAGGAACACCGGGGAGCTGTTTTTT
TRBV18	-	TRBD1	TRBJ2-7	CASSLGTGPYEQYF	TGTGCCAGCTCACTCGGGACAGGGCCCTACGAGCAGTACTTC
TRBV18	-	-	TRBJ1-2	CASSPALGANGGGYTF	TGTGCCAGCTCACCCGCTCTGGGGGCGAACGGCGGAGGCTACACCTTC
TRBV5-1	-	-	TRBJ2-1	CASSWGGQANEQFF	TGCGCCAGCAGCTGGGGGGGACAGGCCAATGAGCAGTTCTTC